Presented here are 9 T cell receptor beta chains from one specimen sequenced in a study of response to subunit inactivated influenza vaccine. Each CDR3 protein is one row after TCRdb ran MiXCR on the RT-PCR reads. The table shows roughly 500,000 distinct CDR3 sequences, with more than 15% occurring only once. Sequences were derived from CD4+ T cells sorted from PBMCs, sampled around 25 months after vaccination. These TCRs come from a man between 50 and 69 years old who received an inactivated influenza vaccine.

The chain employs TRBV12-3 or TRBV12-4 and TRBJ2-1, with 16 bases identical to TRBD2. The CDR3 consists of 19 residues. V shed 11 bases, J shed 6 bases, and the junction held 19 bases outside the gene matches. In DNA, the CDR3 is TGTGCCTGCTGGCCCCCTTCCGGGACTAGCGGGAGGGCCGGCAATGAGCAGTTCTTC. Its protein product is CACWPPSGTSGRAGNEQFF.

The chain links TRBV21-1 to TRBJ1-1; TRBD1, the D gene given by the table, was not confirmed from the DNA. TRBV21-1 corresponds to a pseudogene. The CDR3 extends over 14 amino acids. Here the CDR3 reads CASSRDRGRAEAFF. In DNA, the CDR3 is TGTGCCAGCAGCAGGGACAGGGGGCGAGCTGAAGCTTTCTTT.

Many counts were recorded for this clonotype. The chain joins TRBV12-3 or TRBV12-4 to TRBJ2-1; the D gene is possibly TRBD1 (6 bases). The length of the CDR3 is 15 residues. V was clipped by 2 bases and J by 8 bases, with 16 bases between them. DNA for the CDR3: TGTGCCAGCAGTTTATCAGGGGCTAACGTCTATGAGCAGTTCTTC. It encodes CASSLSGANVYEQFF.

The rearrangement links TRBV12-3 or TRBV12-4 to TRBJ1-5; D call uncertain. Trimming removed 6 bases from V and 6 bases from J, with 18 bases in between. There are 15 residues in the CDR3. The DNA for the CDR3 is TGTGCCAGCAGCCCGAGTAGGGTTCCAGGTCAGCCCCAGCATTTT. Encoded protein: CASSPSRVPGQPQHF.

This clonotype was picked up a small number of times. The rearrangement joins TRBV12-3 or TRBV12-4 to TRBJ1-5; 7 bases agree with TRBD1. With 5 bases clipped from V and 10 bases from J, the junction kept 11 bases outside the gene matches. The CDR3 consists of 14 residues. The CDR3 region is CASSLTGTEKPQHF. CDR3 DNA sequence: TGTGCCAGCAGTCTCACCGGGACAGAAAAACCCCAGCATTTT.

The rearrangement joins TRBV7-2 to TRBJ2-5; 9 bases align to TRBD1. The CDR3 is 15 amino acids. J lost 5 bases, V lost 2 bases, and 6 bases had no gene match. CDR1 SGHTA and CDR2 FQGNSA come from the germline V gene. In nucleotides, the CDR3 is TGTGCCAGCAGCTTATCGTACAGGGGGCACGAGACCCAGTACTTC. Translated, it gives CASSLSYRGHETQYF.

The V gene is TRBV10-3, the J gene TRBJ2-1; TRBD2 aligns across 8 bases. The V and J ends lost 5 bases and 3 bases, in that order; junction bases with no gene match: 12. The CDR3 extends over 17 amino acids. CDR1 and CDR2 from the germline V gene are ENHRY and SYGVKD. The CDR3 DNA reads TGTGCCATCAGTCCCAACCTCCTTGCGGGGGGCTACAATGAGCAGTTCTTC. Translated: CAISPNLLAGGYNEQFF.

This clonotype appeared a few times. The V gene is TRBV7-2, the J gene TRBJ1-1; D might be TRBD1 (5 bases). The CDR3 spans 12 residues. V was pared by 4 bases and J by 11 bases, with 14 bases between. Germline CDR1 is SGHTA and CDR2 is FQGNSA. CDR3 sequence reads: CASSSVRVFAFF. DNA for the CDR3: TGTGCCAGCAGCTCAGTCAGGGTATTTGCTTTCTTT. Full variable domain (remainder filled in from reference TRBV7-2 and TRBJ1-1): GAGVSQSPSNKVTEKGKDVELRCDPISGHTALYWYRQSLGQGLEFLIYFQGNSAPDKSGLPSDRFSAERTGGSVSTLTIQRTQQEDSAVYLCASSSVRVFAFFGQGTRLTVV.

This clonotype was picked up a small number of times. The V and J genes are TRBV6-1 and TRBJ2-5; D gene uncertain. There are 15 residues in the CDR3. The germline V gene encodes CDR1 MNHNS and CDR2 SASEGT. Trimming pared 2 bases from V and 5 bases from J, leaving 15 bases between. CDR3 protein: CASSESGTVFETQYF. CDR3 sequence (DNA): TGTGCCAGCAGTGAATCGGGTACGGTTTTCGAGACCCAGTACTTC.